Below, 10 T cell receptor beta chains from the same sample are listed, as sequenced in a study of T cell responses to AZD1222 COVID-19 vaccine. Assay: immunoSEQ multiplex PCR; the TCRdb copy retains only in-frame clones and omits some. This sample has around 200,000 clones, with 88% found just once. The material was peripheral blood, obtained on day 0 of AZD1222 vaccination. Source of these receptors: an adult in good health.

The chain has TRBV6-5 and TRBJ2-1, with no clear D. Trimming took off 5 bases at V and 0 bases at J, with 8 bases between the two ends. Germline V lookup: CDR1 MNHEY, CDR2 SVGAGI. The CDR3 sequence is 14 residues long. CDR3 coding DNA: TGTGCCAGCAGTCCACCGAGCTCCTACAATGAGCAGTTCTTC. Amino acid sequence: CASSPPSSYNEQFF.

V is TRBV6-5 and J is TRBJ2-2; possible D gene TRBD1, 6 bases. V was clipped by 10 bases and J by 0 bases, with 9 bases between them. This CDR3 is 13 amino acids long. Germline V gene lookup returns CDR1 MNHEY and CDR2 SVGAGI. The CDR3 here is CAITGSNTGELFF. CDR3 DNA: TGTGCCATTACAGGGTCGAACACCGGGGAGCTGTTTTTT.

The gene calls are TRBV6-9 and TRBJ1-1; D is ambiguous. CDR1 and CDR2 (germline): MNHGY, SVAAGI. The CDR3 has 15 residues. Trimming left V 6 bases short and J 1 base short, with 15 bases between. CDR3 protein: CASSRLPAGNTEAFF. The CDR3 DNA is TGTGCCAGCAGCCGCTTGCCTGCGGGGAACACTGAAGCTTTCTTT.

This clone has only one observation. The chain employs TRBV18 and TRBJ2-2; 9 positions match TRBD1. CDR3 length equals 15 residues. After removal of 8 bases from V and 2 bases from J, the junction contained 6 bases not matched to a gene. Germline V gene data show CDR1 as KGHSH and CDR2 as LQKENI. As DNA, the CDR3 is TGTGCCAGCCCCGGGACAGGGATAAACACCGGGGAGCTGTTTTTT. It encodes CASPGTGINTGELFF.

This clone was observed a few times. V and J are TRBV28 and TRBJ2-7; a possible D gene is TRBD1 (6 bases). Trimming took 3 bases from V and 2 from J, leaving 14 bases between them. Germline V CDR1 and CDR2: MDHEN, SYDVKM. This CDR3 comprises 15 residues. CDR3 region: CASSLAGASTYEQYF. CDR3 in DNA: TGTGCCAGCAGTTTGGCAGGGGCTTCAACCTACGAGCAGTACTTC.

On this clone itself: The same CDR3 is also encoded by other DNA sequences in this sample. This chain connects TRBV5-1 to TRBJ2-1; possible D gene TRBD2, 5 bases. The germline V gene has CDR1 SGHRS and CDR2 YFSETQ. Trimming pared 0 bases from V and 1 base from J, leaving 8 bases between. The CDR3 has 15 residues. In DNA, the CDR3 is TGCGCCAGCAGCTTGGAACGGGGTTCCTACAATGAGCAGTTCTTC. As protein: CASSLERGSYNEQFF.

The chain joins TRBV19 to TRBJ1-6; a weak D match, TRBD1 (5 bases). V lost 1 base to trimming and J lost 10 bases, with 14 bases between them. This CDR3 is 15 amino acids long. Germline CDR1 reads LNHDA; CDR2 reads SQIVND (reference sequence). In DNA form, the CDR3 reads TGTGCCAGTAGTATAGGCGGAGGGGCGAACTCACCCCTCCACTTT. Amino acid sequence: CASSIGGGANSPLHF.

This clone was detected only once. This chain uses TRBV27 with TRBJ2-2; D remains unclear. Trimming took off 2 bases at V and 6 bases at J, with 7 bases between the two ends. The CDR3 covers 13 residues. Germline CDR1 and CDR2: MNHEY and SMNVEV (reference sequence). CDR3 amino acids: CASSLVVAGELFF. The CDR3 DNA reads as TGTGCCAGCAGTTTAGTGGTGGCCGGGGAGCTGTTTTTT.

This clone has just one count. The chain links TRBV20-1 to TRBJ2-7; D gene uncertain. The CDR3 length is 11 residues. Trimming stripped 1 base from V and 4 bases from J, with 5 bases between. The germline V gene encodes CDR1 DFQATT and CDR2 SNEGSKA (reference sequence). DNA of the CDR3: TGCAGTGCTAGAGGGCGTTACGAGCAGTACTTC. It yields the protein CSARGRYEQYF.

This clone was seen only once. V and J are TRBV6-6 and TRBJ2-7; D gene ambiguous. V was clipped by 0 bases and J by 7 bases, with 7 bases between them. Germline-derived CDR1 and CDR2 are MNHNY and SVGAGI (reference sequence). This CDR3 is built from 12 residues. CDR3 protein: CASSYSNREQYF. The DNA of the CDR3 is TGTGCCAGCAGTTACTCGAACCGGGAGCAGTACTTC.